The rows below give T cell receptor beta chains drawn from one sample of a study of tumor-infiltrating lymphocytes in localized non-small cell lung cancer. Assay: immunoSEQ multiplex PCR; the TCRdb copy retains only in-frame clones and omits some. The table shows roughly 6,200 clones, with over 60% occurring only once. Material: uninvolved lung tissue not adjacent to the tumor. The source is a human donor with non-small cell lung cancer. Both conserved end residues are part of each CDR3. D genes are given only for firm matches. Expanded clones get a size class; other rows say once, few or many, or leave the size out.

j_call: TRBJ2-1; d_call: TRBD2; v_call: TRBV6-4; clone_size: NA; cdr3_aa: CASSDLAGGDNEQFF; cdr3_nt: TGTGCCAGCAGCGACCTAGCGGGAGGGGACAATGAGCAGTTCTTC
j_call: TRBJ2-7; d_call: TRBD2; v_call: TRBV28; clone_size: once; cdr3_aa: CASSLTSGRALAYEQYF; cdr3_nt: TGTGCCAGCAGCCTCACTAGCGGGAGGGCCCTAGCCTACGAGCAGTACTTC
j_call: TRBJ2-3; d_call: TRBD1; v_call: TRBV10-2; clone_size: NA; cdr3_aa: CASRDRGGHTDTQYF; cdr3_nt: TGCGCCAGCCGGGACAGGGGAGGCCACACAGATACGCAGTATTTT
j_call: TRBJ1-2; d_call: NA; v_call: TRBV14; clone_size: large; cdr3_aa: CASSRIPAGQGYTF; cdr3_nt: TGTGCCAGCAGCCGCATCCCAGCAGGGCAAGGCTACACCTTC
j_call: TRBJ2-1; d_call: NA; v_call: TRBV7-6; clone_size: NA; cdr3_aa: CASSLRGRDNNEQFF; cdr3_nt: TGTGCCAGCAGCTTAAGAGGCAGGGATAACAATGAGCAGTTCTTC
j_call: TRBJ2-2; d_call: NA; v_call: TRBV18; clone_size: once; cdr3_aa: CASPNTGELFF; cdr3_nt: TGTGCCAGCCCGAACACCGGGGAGCTGTTTTTT
j_call: TRBJ1-3; d_call: TRBD1; v_call: TRBV7-2; clone_size: NA; cdr3_aa: CASSLAGTGALNTIYF; cdr3_nt: TGTGCCAGCAGCTTGGCCGGGACAGGGGCTTTAAACACCATATATTTT
j_call: TRBJ1-5; d_call: NA; v_call: TRBV7-2; clone_size: NA; cdr3_aa: CASSLGVSNQPQHF; cdr3_nt: TGTGCCAGCAGCTTAGGGGTTAGCAATCAGCCCCAGCATTTT
j_call: TRBJ2-1; d_call: TRBD2; v_call: TRBV14; clone_size: once; cdr3_aa: CASSQGLAGTNEQFF; cdr3_nt: TGTGCCAGCAGCCAGGGACTAGCGGGAACCAATGAGCAGTTCTTC
j_call: TRBJ2-7; d_call: TRBD1; v_call: TRBV27; clone_size: NA; cdr3_aa: CASSTAGTGPRKQYF; cdr3_nt: TGTGCCAGCAGTACGGCCGGGACAGGGCCTAGGAAGCAGTACTTC
j_call: TRBJ2-2; d_call: TRBD2; v_call: TRBV9; clone_size: NA; cdr3_aa: CASSVFSLAGSTNTGELFF; cdr3_nt: TGTGCCAGCAGCGTATTCTCGCTAGCGGGATCAACGAACACCGGGGAGCTGTTTTTT
j_call: TRBJ2-7; d_call: NA; v_call: TRBV5-1; clone_size: NA; cdr3_aa: CASSPRQDTYEQYF; cdr3_nt: TGCGCCAGCAGCCCCCGACAGGATACCTACGAGCAGTACTTC
j_call: TRBJ2-7; d_call: TRBD1; v_call: TRBV10-3; clone_size: NA; cdr3_aa: CAIGQGYEQYF; cdr3_nt: TGTGCCATTGGACAGGGTTACGAGCAGTACTTC
j_call: TRBJ2-7; d_call: TRBD1; v_call: TRBV19; clone_size: few; cdr3_aa: CASSQGALSYEQYF; cdr3_nt: TGTGCCAGTAGCCAGGGGGCTCTCTCCTACGAGCAGTACTTC